The rows below give T cell receptor beta chains drawn from one sample of a study of OX40 agonist ivuxolimab in advanced cancers. Sequenced by immunoSEQ multiplex PCR; TCRdb stores in-frame clones only, minus some. The sample holds tens of thousands of clones, more than 70% seen once. Specimen: CD4+ or CD8+ T cells sorted from blood, collected in a trial of the OX40 agonist ivuxolimab. The source is an adult with an advanced solid tumor such as melanoma, head and neck, liver or kidney cancer. Each CDR3 is given with its conserved first and last residue. The D gene is left open where the match is weak. Clone sizes are given selectively: once, few, many, or a class where the clone is expanded.

abundance: NA
j_gene: TRBJ1-2
v_gene: TRBV27
d_gene: TRBD1
CDR3nt: TGTGCCAGCAGTTGGACAGGGGGCGATTATGGCTACACCTTC
CDR3aa: CASSWTGGDYGYTF

abundance: NA
j_gene: TRBJ1-2
v_gene: TRBV4-2
d_gene: NA
CDR3nt: TGTGCCAGCAGCCTCCCCGGGCAGGGACGGGGCTACACCTTC
CDR3aa: CASSLPGQGRGYTF

abundance: NA
j_gene: TRBJ1-1
v_gene: TRBV27
d_gene: NA
CDR3nt: TGTGCCAGCAGTTATACGGTGAACACTGAAGCTTTCTTT
CDR3aa: CASSYTVNTEAFF

abundance: NA
j_gene: TRBJ2-3
v_gene: TRBV5-1
d_gene: NA
CDR3nt: TGCGCCAGCAGCGCAGACAGGACTAGCACAGATACGCAGTATTTT
CDR3aa: CASSADRTSTDTQYF

abundance: NA
j_gene: TRBJ2-7
v_gene: TRBV28
d_gene: NA
CDR3nt: TGTGCCAGCAGTTTAGGCCAGGGTTCCTACGAGCAGTACTTC
CDR3aa: CASSLGQGSYEQYF

abundance: NA
j_gene: TRBJ2-7
v_gene: TRBV27
d_gene: NA
CDR3nt: TGTGCCAGCAGCCATGGGACTGAGCAGTACTTC
CDR3aa: CASSHGTEQYF

abundance: NA
j_gene: TRBJ1-2
v_gene: TRBV6-5
d_gene: NA
CDR3nt: TGTGCCAGCAGTGACTATGGCTACACCTTC
CDR3aa: CASSDYGYTF

abundance: few
j_gene: TRBJ2-1
v_gene: TRBV15
d_gene: NA
CDR3nt: TGTGCCACCAGCAGAGAAGAGACAGCCTACAATGAGCAGTTCTTC
CDR3aa: CATSREETAYNEQFF

abundance: once
j_gene: TRBJ1-2
v_gene: TRBV14
d_gene: NA
CDR3nt: TGTGCCAGCAGCCAGGGGGTTATTAACTATGGCTACACCTTC
CDR3aa: CASSQGVINYGYTF

abundance: NA
j_gene: TRBJ2-3
v_gene: TRBV28
d_gene: TRBD2
CDR3nt: TGTGCCAGCAGTTTGGAGCGGGGGTTGAGGGCAGATACGCAGTATTTT
CDR3aa: CASSLERGLRADTQYF

abundance: NA
j_gene: TRBJ2-2
v_gene: TRBV2
d_gene: NA
CDR3nt: TGTGCCAGCAGTGAAGTGGGTGGGGCGAACACCGGGGAGCTGTTTTTT
CDR3aa: CASSEVGGANTGELFF

abundance: NA
j_gene: TRBJ2-2
v_gene: TRBV27
d_gene: NA
CDR3nt: TGTGCCAGCAGTTTATCCGGGACGGCGAACACCGGGGAGCTGTTTTTT
CDR3aa: CASSLSGTANTGELFF

abundance: NA
j_gene: TRBJ2-1
v_gene: TRBV6-1
d_gene: TRBD1
CDR3nt: TGTGCCAGCAGCTACGGGACAGGCCACAATGAGCAGTTCTTC
CDR3aa: CASSYGTGHNEQFF

abundance: NA
j_gene: TRBJ2-2
v_gene: TRBV19
d_gene: TRBD1
CDR3nt: TGTGCCAGTAGTGTCGACAGGGCCGGGGAGCTGTTTTTT
CDR3aa: CASSVDRAGELFF

abundance: NA
j_gene: TRBJ1-1
v_gene: TRBV6-5
d_gene: NA
CDR3nt: TGTGCCAGCAGTTACTCGAAGGGCACTGAAGCTTTCTTT
CDR3aa: CASSYSKGTEAFF